This TCR beta chain was documented in a study of CXCR3-negative and CXCR3-positive naive CD8 T cells (dated by TCRdb to about 2019). Notes on the research overall: In total, roughly 150 million TRB reads were obtained, or roughly 1.5 +/- 0.3 million reads per library. Diversity and physicochemical repertoire analyses were performed on around twelve donors pooled from two independent experiments. TRBV-TRBJ cluster analysis included naive subsets from roughly 5 donors and memory cells from 3 donors. Study-wide conclusions, independent of this receptor: Comparably high repertoire diversity was found in both naive subsets, whereas much lower repertoire diversity was found in memory CD8+ T cells. Similar TRBV-TRBJ usage was shown by naive CXCR3-negative and CXCR3-positive cells from the same donor, whereas distinct patterns were shown by memory cells. CXCR3 expression partially decreased after cryopreservation, so most assays used freshly isolated PBMCs. Because surface CD5, which is linked to self-reactivity in mice, was comparable between the naive subsets, TCR interaction strength was also inferred from TRB CDR3 physicochemical properties. TRB CDR3s from CXCR3-positive naive cells showed higher hydrophobicity (lower Kidera factor 4), lower energy, and higher strength and volume indices than CXCR3-negative naive cells.

Note on this clonotype: This receptor's antigen is unknown.

CDR1 is given as SGDLS and CDR2 as YYNGEE, both from the germline V gene. The CDR3 spans 15 residues, from the cysteine through the phenylalanine. The nucleotide record is missing. For each CD8+ T cell subset, flow sorting was done in triplicate, and some 300,000 cells per subset went directly into RLT lysis buffer. To exclude memory contaminants, naive CD8+ T cells were stringently defined as CD45RO-CCR7+CD27+CD95-. Using standard density gradient centrifugation, peripheral blood mononuclear cells were isolated from buffy coats. A FACSAria III was used to flow-sort naive CXCR3-negative and CXCR3-positive CD8+ T cells. An RNeasy Mini Kit was used to extract total RNA from the sorted cells. TCRdb records NextSeq 550 as the sequencer. The Human TCR Profiling Kit (MiLaboratory) was used to make UMI-labeled 5' RACE TRB cDNA libraries. The full amount of extracted RNA was used for cDNA synthesis, and the full amount of resulting cDNA was used for PCR amplification. Libraries were prepared in parallel with an identical number of PCR cycles. Regarding the original processing steps: With a minimum of two reads required per UMI, MIGEC and MiXCR pulled out about 54,000 +/- 9,700 unique UMI-labeled TRB cDNA molecules from each library. On average, each library contained approximately 40,000 +/- 10,000 functional in-frame TRB CDR3 nucleotide clonotypes without stop codons. Diversity metrics, including normalized Shannon-Wiener and Chao1, were computed in VDJtools after downsampling to 5000 UMI-labeled TRB molecules per sample. For the central five CDR3 residues, VDJtools calculated physicochemical properties weighted by clonotype size, namely interaction energy, strength, volume and Kidera factor 4. With the reads reprocessed by TCRdb, a single entry stands for each CDR3 protein sequence and no DNA is reported. For this entry, the V and J calls and clone size follow TCRdb and not the study's own pipeline. This sample's table contains around 60,000 distinct CDR3 sequences. The top ten hold about 0.78% of the sample.

The rearrangement joined TRBV9 to TRBJ2-2. The material sequenced was naive CXCR3+ CD8+ T cells from blood. Read against the paper, the sample's cell subset or site label means: CD45RO-CCR7+CD27+CD95- naive CD8+ T cells expressing CXCR3 (TNR3+). This sequence originates from a human donor in good health. Some clones in this sample may be carry-over from other donors' samples. The CDR3 here reads CASSVARANTGELFF.